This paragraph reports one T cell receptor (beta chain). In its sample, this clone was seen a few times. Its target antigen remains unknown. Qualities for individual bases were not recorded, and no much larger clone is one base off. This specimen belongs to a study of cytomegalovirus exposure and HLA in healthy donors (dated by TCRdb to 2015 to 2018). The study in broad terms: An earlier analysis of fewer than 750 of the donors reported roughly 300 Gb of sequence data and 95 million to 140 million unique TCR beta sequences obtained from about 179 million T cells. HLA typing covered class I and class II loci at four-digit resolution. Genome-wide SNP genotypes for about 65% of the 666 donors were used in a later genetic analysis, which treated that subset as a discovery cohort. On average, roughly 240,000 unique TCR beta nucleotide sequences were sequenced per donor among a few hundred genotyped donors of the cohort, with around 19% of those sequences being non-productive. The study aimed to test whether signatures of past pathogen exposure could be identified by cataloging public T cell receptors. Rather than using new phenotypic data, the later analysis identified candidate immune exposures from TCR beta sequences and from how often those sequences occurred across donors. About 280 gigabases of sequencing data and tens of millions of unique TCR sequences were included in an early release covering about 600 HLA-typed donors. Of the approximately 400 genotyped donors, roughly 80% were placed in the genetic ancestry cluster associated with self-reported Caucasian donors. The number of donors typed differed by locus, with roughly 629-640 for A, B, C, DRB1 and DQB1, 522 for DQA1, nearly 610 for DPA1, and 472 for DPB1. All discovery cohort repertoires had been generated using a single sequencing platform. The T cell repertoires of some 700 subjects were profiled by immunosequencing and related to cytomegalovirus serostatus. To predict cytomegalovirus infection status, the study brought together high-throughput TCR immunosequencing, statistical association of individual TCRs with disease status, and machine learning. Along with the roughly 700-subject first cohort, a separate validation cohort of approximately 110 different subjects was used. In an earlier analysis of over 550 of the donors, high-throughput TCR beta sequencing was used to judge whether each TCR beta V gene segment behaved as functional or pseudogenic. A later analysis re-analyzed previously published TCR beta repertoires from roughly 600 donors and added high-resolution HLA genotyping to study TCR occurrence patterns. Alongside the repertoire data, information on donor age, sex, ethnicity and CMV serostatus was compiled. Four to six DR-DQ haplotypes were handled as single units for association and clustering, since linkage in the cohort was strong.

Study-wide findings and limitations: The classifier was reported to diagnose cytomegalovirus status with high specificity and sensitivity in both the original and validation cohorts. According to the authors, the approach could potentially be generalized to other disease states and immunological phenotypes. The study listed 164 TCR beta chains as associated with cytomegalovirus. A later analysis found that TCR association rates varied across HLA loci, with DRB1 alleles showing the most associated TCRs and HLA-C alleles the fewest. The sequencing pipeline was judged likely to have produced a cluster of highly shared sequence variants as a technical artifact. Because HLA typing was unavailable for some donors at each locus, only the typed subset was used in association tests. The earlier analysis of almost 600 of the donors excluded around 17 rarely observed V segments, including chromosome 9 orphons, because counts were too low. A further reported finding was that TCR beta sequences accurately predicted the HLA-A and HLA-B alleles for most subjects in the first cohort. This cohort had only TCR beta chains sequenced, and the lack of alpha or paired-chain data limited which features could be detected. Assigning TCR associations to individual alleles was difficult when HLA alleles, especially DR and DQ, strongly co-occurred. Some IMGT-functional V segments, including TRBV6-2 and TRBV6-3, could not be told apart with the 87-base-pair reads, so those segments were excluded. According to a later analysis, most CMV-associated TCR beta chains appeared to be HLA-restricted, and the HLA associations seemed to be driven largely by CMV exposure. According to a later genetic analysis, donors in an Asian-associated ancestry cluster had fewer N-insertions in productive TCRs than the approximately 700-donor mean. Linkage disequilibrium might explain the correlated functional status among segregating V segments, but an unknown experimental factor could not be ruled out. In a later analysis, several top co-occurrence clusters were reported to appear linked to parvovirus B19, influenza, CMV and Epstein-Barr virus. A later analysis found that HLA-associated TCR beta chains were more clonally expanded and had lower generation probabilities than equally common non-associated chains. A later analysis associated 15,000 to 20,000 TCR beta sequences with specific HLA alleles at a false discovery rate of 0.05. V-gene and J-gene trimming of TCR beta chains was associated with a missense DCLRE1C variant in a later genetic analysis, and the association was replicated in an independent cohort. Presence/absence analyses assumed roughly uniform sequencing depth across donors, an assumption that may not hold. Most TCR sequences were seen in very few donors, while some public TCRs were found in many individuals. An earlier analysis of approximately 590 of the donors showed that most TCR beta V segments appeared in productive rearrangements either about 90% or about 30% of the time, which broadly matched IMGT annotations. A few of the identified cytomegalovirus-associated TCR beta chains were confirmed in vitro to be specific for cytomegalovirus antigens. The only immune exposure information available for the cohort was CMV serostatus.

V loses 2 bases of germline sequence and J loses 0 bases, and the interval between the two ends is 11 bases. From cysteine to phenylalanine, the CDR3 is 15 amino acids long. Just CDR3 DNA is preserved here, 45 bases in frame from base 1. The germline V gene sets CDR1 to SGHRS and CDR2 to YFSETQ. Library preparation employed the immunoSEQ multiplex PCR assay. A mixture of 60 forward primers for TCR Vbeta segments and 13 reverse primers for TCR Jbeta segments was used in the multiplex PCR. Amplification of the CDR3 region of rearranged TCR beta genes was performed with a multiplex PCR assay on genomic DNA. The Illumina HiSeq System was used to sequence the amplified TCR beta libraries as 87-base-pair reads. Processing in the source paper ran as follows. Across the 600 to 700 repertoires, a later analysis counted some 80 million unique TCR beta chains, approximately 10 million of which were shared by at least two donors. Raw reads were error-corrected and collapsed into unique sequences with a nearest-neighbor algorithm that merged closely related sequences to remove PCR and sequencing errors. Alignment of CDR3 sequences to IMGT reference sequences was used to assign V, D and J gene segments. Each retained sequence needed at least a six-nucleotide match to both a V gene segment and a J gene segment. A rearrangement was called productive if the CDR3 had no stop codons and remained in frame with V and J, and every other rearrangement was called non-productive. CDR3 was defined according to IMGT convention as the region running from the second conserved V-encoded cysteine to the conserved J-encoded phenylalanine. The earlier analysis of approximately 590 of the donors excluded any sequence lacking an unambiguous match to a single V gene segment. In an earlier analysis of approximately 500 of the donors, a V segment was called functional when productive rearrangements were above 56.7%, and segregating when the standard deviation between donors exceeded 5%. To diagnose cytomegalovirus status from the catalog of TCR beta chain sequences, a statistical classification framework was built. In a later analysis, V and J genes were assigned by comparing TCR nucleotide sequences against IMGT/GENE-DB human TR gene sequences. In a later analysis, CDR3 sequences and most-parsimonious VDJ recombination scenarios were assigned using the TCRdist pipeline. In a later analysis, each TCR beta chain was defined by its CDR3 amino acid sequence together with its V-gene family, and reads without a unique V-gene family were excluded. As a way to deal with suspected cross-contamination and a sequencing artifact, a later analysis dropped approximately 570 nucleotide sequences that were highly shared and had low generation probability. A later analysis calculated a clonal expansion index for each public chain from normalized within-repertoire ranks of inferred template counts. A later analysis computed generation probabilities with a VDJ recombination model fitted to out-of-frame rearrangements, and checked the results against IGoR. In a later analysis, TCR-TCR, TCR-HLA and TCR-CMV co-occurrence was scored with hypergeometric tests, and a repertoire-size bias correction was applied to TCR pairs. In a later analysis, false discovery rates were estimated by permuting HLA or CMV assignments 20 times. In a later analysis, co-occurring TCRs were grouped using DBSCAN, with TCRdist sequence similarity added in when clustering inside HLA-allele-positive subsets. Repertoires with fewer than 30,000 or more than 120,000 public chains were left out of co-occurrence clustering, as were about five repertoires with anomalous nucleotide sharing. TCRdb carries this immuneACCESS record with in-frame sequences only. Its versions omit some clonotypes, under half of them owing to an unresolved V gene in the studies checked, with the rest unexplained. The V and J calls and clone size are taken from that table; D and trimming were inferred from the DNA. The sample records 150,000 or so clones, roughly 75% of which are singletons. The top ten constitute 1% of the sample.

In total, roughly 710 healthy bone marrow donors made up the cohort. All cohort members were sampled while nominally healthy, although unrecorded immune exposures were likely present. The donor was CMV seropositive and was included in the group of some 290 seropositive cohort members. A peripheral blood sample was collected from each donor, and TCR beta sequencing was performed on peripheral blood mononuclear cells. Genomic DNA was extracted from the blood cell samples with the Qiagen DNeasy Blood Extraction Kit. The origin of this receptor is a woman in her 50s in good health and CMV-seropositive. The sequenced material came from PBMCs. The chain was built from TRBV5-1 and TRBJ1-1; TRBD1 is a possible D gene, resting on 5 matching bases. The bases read TGCGCCAGCAGCTTTACCCCAGGGATGAACACTGAAGCTTTCTTT. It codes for CASSFTPGMNTEAFF.